This T cell receptor (beta chain) was profiled in a study of T cells in Graves' hyperthyroidism and ophthalmopathy. In this sample, this clonotype turned up many times. V gave up 5 bases and J gave up 5 bases, with 12 bases separating them. The germline V gene has CDR1 SGHAT and CDR2 FQNNGV. This CDR3 contains 13 residues. It was RNA transcripts that yielded the amplified TCR beta CDR3 regions. With the HTBI primer set, the TCR CDR3 went through a first round of RT-PCR. TCRdb re-analysed the multiplex PCR reads in MiXCR, keeping a single row per CDR3 protein. The table shows fewer than 200,000 distinct CDR3 sequences, with around 8.9% occurring only once. Exclusion of patients followed from uncontrolled infection, other autoimmune disease, pregnancy or lactation. This sample holds PBMCs from roughly 10 ml fresh peripheral blood.

This TCR derives from a woman younger than 35 with Graves' hyperthyroidism that later progressed to Graves' ophthalmopathy. The chain combines TRBV11-2 with TRBJ1-1; D is ambiguous. Sequencing was done on a sample of blood. The CDR3, as DNA: TGTGCCAGCAGCACGAGGGTGGTGACTGAAGCTTTCTTT. It specifies CASSTRVVTEAFF. Full variable domain (rest looked up from reference TRBV11-2 and TRBJ1-1): EAGVAQSPRYKIIEKRQSVAFWCNPISGHATLYWYQQILGQGPKLLIQFQNNGVVDDSQLPKDRFSAERLKGVDSTLKIQPAKLEDSAVYLCASSTRVVTEAFFGQGTRLTVV.